The 20 T cell receptor beta chains reported below all come from one sample, sequenced in a study of cytomegalovirus exposure and HLA in healthy donors (TCRdb year 2017). The receptor library was made with the immunoSEQ multiplex PCR assay. For the multiplex PCR, a mixture combining 60 forward primers for TCR Vbeta segments and 13 reverse primers for TCR Jbeta segments was used. The source is immuneACCESS, and TCRdb retained only in-frame sequences with V and J called. Part of the clones is not carried over; for the studies checked, unresolved V genes explain less than half of this, and the remainder is unexplained. The sample table contains about 110,000 clones; only one count was recorded for about three quarters of them. The ten largest account for 7.5% to 10% of the sample. Sequencing was done on a sample of PBMCs. Receptors were obtained from a woman between 40 and 55 years old in good health and CMV-seropositive.

The V gene is TRBV7-9, the J gene TRBJ2-7, with TRBD2 matching 8 bases. This CDR3 has 17 amino acids. Germline CDR1 reads SEHNR; CDR2 reads FQNEAQ (reference sequence). The trim removed 4 bases at V and 3 bases at J, leaving 14 bases unmatched. The chain's CDR3 is CASSSRGGRGTLYEQYF. DNA of the CDR3: TGTGCCAGCAGCTCACGGGGGGGGAGAGGGACCCTCTACGAGCAGTACTTC.

The chain employs TRBV19 and TRBJ1-5, with D possibly TRBD1 on 5 matching bases. This CDR3 is built from 15 residues. Trimming removed 1 base from V and 7 bases from J, with 14 bases in between. The germline V gene has CDR1 LNHDA and CDR2 SQIVND (reference sequence). The CDR3 here is CASSIGPGMGQPQHF. In nucleotides, the CDR3 is TGTGCCAGTAGTATAGGGCCAGGGATGGGACAGCCCCAGCATTTT.

V and J are TRBV6-1 and TRBJ1-4; a weak D match, TRBD1 (6 bases). From germline, CDR1 is MNHNS and CDR2 SASEGT. This CDR3 has 16 amino acids. Trimming left V 4 bases short and J 0 bases short, with 12 bases between. The CDR3 region is CASSVLTGATNEKLFF. The CDR3 DNA sequence: TGTGCCAGCAGTGTTCTGACAGGCGCAACTAATGAAAAACTGTTTTTT.

This clone came up a few times. The chain couples TRBV28 to TRBJ2-7; 14 bases match TRBD2. Germline values: CDR1 MDHEN, CDR2 SYDVKM. The CDR3 runs to 15 residues. The junction had 3 bases not matched to a gene; V was cut back by 6 bases and J by 2 bases. CDR3 loop: CASSLTSGGAYEQYF. The DNA of the CDR3 is TGTGCCAGCAGCCTGACTAGCGGGGGGGCCTACGAGCAGTACTTC.

The chain recombines TRBV2 with TRBJ2-3; the D gene is possibly TRBD1 (6 bases). This CDR3 is built from 15 residues. Per germline, CDR1 SNHLY and CDR2 FYNNEI. V dropped 0 bases and J dropped 4 bases, with 11 bases sitting between them. The CDR3 nucleotides are TGTGCCAGCAGTGAAGCCTTAGACAGGTCAGATACGCAGTATTTT. Protein: CASSEALDRSDTQYF.

The V call is TRBV11-1, the J call TRBJ2-1; 7 nucleotides align to TRBD2. Germline trimming cut 4 bases from V and 3 bases from J; bases unmatched to any gene: 9. Germline V gene data show CDR1 as SGHAT and CDR2 as FQDESV (reference sequence). The CDR3 spans 16 residues. CDR3 DNA: TGTGCCAGCAGCTCGAGTGGGAGGGTAAGCTACAATGAGCAGTTCTTC. Protein: CASSSSGRVSYNEQFF.

The V call is TRBV28, the J call TRBJ1-6; tentatively, D is TRBD1 (5 bases). The germline V and J ends were trimmed by 2 bases and 8 bases, with 13 bases remaining between them. Germline-derived CDR1 and CDR2 are MDHEN and SYDVKM. The CDR3 has 15 residues. CDR3 loop: CASSLGTLGDSPLHF. The CDR3 DNA is TGTGCCAGCAGTTTAGGGACTTTGGGGGATTCACCCCTCCACTTT.

This clone was detected once. This chain connects TRBV2 to TRBJ1-1; D gene uncertain. This CDR3 has 14 amino acids. V was clipped by 4 bases and J by 0 bases, with 9 bases between them. Germline CDR1 reads SNHLY; CDR2 reads FYNNEI. CDR3 in amino acids: CASSGSVMNTEAFF. The CDR3 DNA is TGTGCCAGCAGTGGCAGCGTGATGAACACTGAAGCTTTCTTT.

This clone was found once. The J gene is TRBJ2-5, the V gene TRBV9; D is perhaps TRBD2 (6 bases). Germline CDR1 reads SGDLS; CDR2 reads YYNGEE. Trimming removed 1 base at V and 2 bases at J, with 12 bases between. The CDR3 has 15 residues. CDR3 coding DNA: TGTGCCAGCAGCGTAAGGGACTTTAATCAAGAGACCCAGTACTTC. Protein product: CASSVRDFNQETQYF.

The rearrangement uses TRBV4-1 and TRBJ2-1; 8 positions match TRBD2. V was pared by 1 base and J by 4 bases, with 9 bases of the junction left unmatched. The CDR3 spans 17 residues. The germline V gene encodes CDR1 MGHRA and CDR2 YSYEKL. CDR3 amino acids: CASSQGAGGGIYNEQFF. In DNA, the CDR3 is TGCGCCAGCAGCCAAGGGGCGGGAGGAGGGATATACAATGAGCAGTTCTTC.

This sequence joins TRBV28 and TRBJ1-2; D might be TRBD1 (5 bases). V lost 7 bases and J 4 bases, leaving 16 bases between the germline ends. The CDR3 totals 14 residues. The germline V gene encodes CDR1 MDHEN and CDR2 SYDVKM. The CDR3 is CASTRQGRGYGYTF. CDR3 sequence (DNA): TGTGCCAGCACCCGACAAGGAAGGGGCTATGGCTACACCTTC.

The rearrangement uses TRBV28 and TRBJ1-3; 12 nucleotides agree with TRBD1. J was trimmed by 1 base and V by 6 bases; bases with no gene match: 10. The CDR3 loop spans 18 amino acids. In germline, CDR1 is MDHEN, CDR2 SYDVKM. CDR3 amino acids: CASSRPGQGAKSGNTIYF. The CDR3 DNA reads TGTGCCAGCAGCCGGCCGGGACAGGGGGCAAAGTCTGGAAACACCATATATTTT.

This clone came up once. The chain employs TRBV4-1 and TRBJ2-2; D is possibly TRBD1 (5 bases). V gave up 1 base and J gave up 4 bases, with 10 bases separating them. Germline V lookup: CDR1 MGHRA, CDR2 YSYEKL. The CDR3 extends over 15 amino acids. The CDR3 coding sequence is TGCGCCAGCAGCCAAGCTTCAGGGCCCACCGGGGAGCTGTTTTTT. Its translation: CASSQASGPTGELFF.

The chain joins TRBV28 to TRBJ1-4; no definite D call. V was cut by 7 bases and J by 0 bases, with 21 bases left in between. The CDR3 runs 18 residues. CDR1 MDHEN and CDR2 SYDVKM come from the germline V gene. The CDR3 nucleotides are TGTGCCAGCACCTCTGATATGGGCAGCTTTGCAACTAATGAAAAACTGTTTTTT. This encodes CASTSDMGSFATNEKLFF.

The table lists this clone with a count of one. CDR3: CASSQETGRNYGYTF. The CDR3 nucleotides are TGTGCCAGCAGCCAGGAGACAGGGAGGAACTATGGCTACACCTTC. This sequence joins TRBV4-2 and TRBJ1-2; 7 nucleotides line up with TRBD1. This CDR3 region has 15 residues. Trimming at V came to 3 bases and at J to 2 bases, leaving 6 bases not matched to a gene. Per germline, CDR1 LGHNA and CDR2 YNFKEQ.

The rearrangement joins TRBV5-6 to TRBJ2-7, with D possibly matching TRBD1 (6 bases). The germline CDR1 and CDR2 sequences are SGHDT and YYEEEE. There are 15 residues in the CDR3. V lost 4 bases and J 2 bases, leaving 16 bases between the germline ends. The CDR3 DNA sequence: TGTGCCAGCAGCATTCCCGGGACATCAACCTACGAGCAGTACTTC. Translating it yields CASSIPGTSTYEQYF.

V is TRBV28 and J is TRBJ1-2, with D perhaps matching TRBD1 (5 bases). Germline loops: CDR1 MDHEN, CDR2 SYDVKM. The CDR3 is 12 residues long. V lost 6 bases to trimming and J lost 3 bases, with 8 bases between them. This chain's CDR3 is CASRQGYYGYTF. The CDR3 bases are TGTGCCAGCAGGCAGGGTTACTATGGCTACACCTTC.

CDR3 residues: CSVEDYMAGGRNGYTF. The CDR3 DNA sequence: TGCAGCGTTGAAGATTATATGGCAGGGGGAAGGAATGGCTACACCTTC. The chain combines TRBV29-1 with TRBJ1-2, with 7 positions matching TRBD1. V gave up 0 bases and J gave up 6 bases; unmatched junction bases: 13. CDR3 length: 16 residues. The germline V gene encodes CDR1 SQVTM and CDR2 ANQGSEA.

This clone was seen only a few times. The gene calls are TRBV5-1 and TRBJ2-3; tentative D call: TRBD1 (5 bases). V was pared by 3 bases and J by 5 bases, with 10 bases between. Germline V CDR1 and CDR2: SGHRS, YFSETQ. CDR3 length: 13 residues. CDR3 amino acids: CASSYWGRDTQYF. Here the CDR3 DNA reads TGCGCCAGCAGCTACTGGGGCAGAGATACGCAGTATTTT.

The chain couples TRBV6-5 to TRBJ2-7; 7 bases fit TRBD1. The CDR3 is 14 residues long. The germline CDR1 and CDR2 sequences are MNHEY and SVGAGI. The trim removed 5 bases at V and 2 bases at J, leaving 6 bases unmatched. CDR3 amino acids: CASSDRDLPYEQYF. The CDR3 DNA reads TGTGCCAGCAGTGACAGGGATCTTCCCTACGAGCAGTACTTC.